This TCR beta chain was recovered during a study of regulatory T cells. Points from the study as a whole: Regulatory T cells showed the strongest V-J pair restriction and V/J gene skewing among patient repertoires. Hydrophobic residues at CDR3 positions 6 and 7 were enriched in conventional CD4+ T cells of CD3G-deficient patients.

The PCR used 52 TRBV and 13 TRBJ primers. This table comes from immunoSEQ multiplex PCR, and its TCRdb copy is limited to in-frame clones, with some not included. The sample carries 25,000 or so clones, nearly 90% recorded once. V was shortened by 5 bases and J by 0 bases, with 16 bases between the two germline ends. The germline gives CDR1 SGHVS, CDR2 FQNEAQ. The CDR3 contains 16 residues. Sorting split CD4+ cells into CD25-high CD127-low Tregs and CD25-low CD127-high conventional T cells. Notes on this clone: What it recognizes is unknown.

The clonotype was recovered from a child under 18 with CD3G deficiency. The specimen was conventional CD4+ T cells sorted from blood. V usage is TRBV7-8 and J usage is TRBJ2-5; D might be TRBD1 (6 bases). The CDR3 protein is CASSAYREWNQETQYF. As DNA, the CDR3 is TGTGCCAGCAGCGCCTACAGGGAATGGAACCAAGAGACCCAGTACTTC.